The present entry profiles one T cell receptor (beta chain) with its context. The CDR3 has 16 residues. Germline CDR1 reads SGHAT; CDR2 reads FQNNGV. V was trimmed by 3 bases and J by 5 bases, leaving 20 bases between them. This specimen belongs to a study of blood T cell repertoires in COVID-19. Study information: COVID-19 samples from acute and convalescent phases originated in the United States, Italy and Spain. T cells, B-cell-depleted T cells, or PBMCs provided the cDNA or gDNA that served as material.

In the original analysis: The assay estimated nucleated cells by amplifying reference gene primers. The repertoire was sequenced with immunoSEQ multiplex PCR; TCRdb's copy has only in-frame clones and lacks some. The DNA was the basis for D and trimming; V, J and clone size are from that table. The sample has approximately 160,000 clones; more than 70% are singletons. The sample comprised peripheral blood. The chain has TRBV11-2 and TRBJ2-7; perhaps TRBD1 as D (5 bases). This sequence originates from a man aged 45-65 years with active or convalescent COVID-19. The CDR3: CASSFLTGREFNEQYF. The CDR3 DNA follows: TGTGCCAGCAGCTTTCTTACGGGCAGGGAATTCAACGAGCAGTACTTC.